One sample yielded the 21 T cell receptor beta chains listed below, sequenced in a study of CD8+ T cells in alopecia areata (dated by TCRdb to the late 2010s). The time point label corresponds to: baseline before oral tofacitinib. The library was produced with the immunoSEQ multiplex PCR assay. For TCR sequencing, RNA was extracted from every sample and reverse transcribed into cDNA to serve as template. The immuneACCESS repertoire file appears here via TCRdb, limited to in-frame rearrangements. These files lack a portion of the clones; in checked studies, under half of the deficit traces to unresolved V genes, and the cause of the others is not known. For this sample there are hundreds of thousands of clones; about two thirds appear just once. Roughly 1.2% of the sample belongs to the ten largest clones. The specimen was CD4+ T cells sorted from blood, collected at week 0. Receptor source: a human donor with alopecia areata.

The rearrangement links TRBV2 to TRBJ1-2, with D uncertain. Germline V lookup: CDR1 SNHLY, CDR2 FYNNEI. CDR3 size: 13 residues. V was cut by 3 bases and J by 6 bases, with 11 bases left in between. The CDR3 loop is CASSEQTRDGYTF. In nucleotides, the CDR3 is TGTGCCAGCAGTGAGCAGACGCGAGATGGCTACACCTTC.

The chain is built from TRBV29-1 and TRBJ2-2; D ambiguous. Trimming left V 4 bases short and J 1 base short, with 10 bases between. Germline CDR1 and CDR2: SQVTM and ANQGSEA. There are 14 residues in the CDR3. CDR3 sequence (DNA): TGCAGCGTTGGACGGCCGGGGAACACCGGGGAGCTGTTTTTT. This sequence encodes CSVGRPGNTGELFF.

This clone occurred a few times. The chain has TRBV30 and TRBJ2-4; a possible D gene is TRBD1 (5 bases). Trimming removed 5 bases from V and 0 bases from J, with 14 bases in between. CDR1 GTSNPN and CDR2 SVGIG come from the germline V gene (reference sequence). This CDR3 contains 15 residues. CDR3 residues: CAWLDTNSAKNIQYF. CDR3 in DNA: TGTGCCTGGTTGGACACCAACTCAGCCAAAAACATTCAGTACTTC.

DNA for the CDR3: TGCAGCGTTGGGCAGGGGGAGTTCTTC. Translating it yields CSVGQGEFF. The chain combines TRBV29-1 with TRBJ2-1, with TRBD1 identical over 7 bases. Losses at the gene ends were 4 bases for V and 14 bases for J; bases not matched to a gene: 2. The CDR3 spans 9 residues. The V gene's germline CDR1 is SQVTM and CDR2 ANQGSEA.

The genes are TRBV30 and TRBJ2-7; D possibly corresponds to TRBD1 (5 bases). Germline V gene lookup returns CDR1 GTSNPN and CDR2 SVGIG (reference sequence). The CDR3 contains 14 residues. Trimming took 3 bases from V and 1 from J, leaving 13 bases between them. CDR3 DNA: TGTGCCTGGAGCGAGATCGACAGATCCTACGAGCAGTACTTC. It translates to CAWSEIDRSYEQYF.

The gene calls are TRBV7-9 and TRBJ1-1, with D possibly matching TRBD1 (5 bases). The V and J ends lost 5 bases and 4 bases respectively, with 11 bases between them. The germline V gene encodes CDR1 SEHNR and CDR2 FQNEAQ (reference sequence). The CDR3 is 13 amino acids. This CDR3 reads CASSIGGVTEAFF. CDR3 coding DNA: TGTGCCAGCAGCATAGGAGGGGTCACTGAAGCTTTCTTT.

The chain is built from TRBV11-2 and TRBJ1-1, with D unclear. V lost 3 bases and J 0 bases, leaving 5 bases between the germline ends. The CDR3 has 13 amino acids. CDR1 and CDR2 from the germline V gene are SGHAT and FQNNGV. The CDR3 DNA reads TGTGCCAGCAGCTTGACGGTGAACACTGAAGCTTTCTTT. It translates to CASSLTVNTEAFF.

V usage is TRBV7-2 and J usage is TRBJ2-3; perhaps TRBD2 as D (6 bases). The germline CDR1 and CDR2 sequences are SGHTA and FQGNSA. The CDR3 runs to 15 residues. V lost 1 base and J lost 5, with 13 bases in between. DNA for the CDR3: TGTGCCAGCAGCTTAGTTGGCGCGGGGAAAGATACGCAGTATTTT. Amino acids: CASSLVGAGKDTQYF.

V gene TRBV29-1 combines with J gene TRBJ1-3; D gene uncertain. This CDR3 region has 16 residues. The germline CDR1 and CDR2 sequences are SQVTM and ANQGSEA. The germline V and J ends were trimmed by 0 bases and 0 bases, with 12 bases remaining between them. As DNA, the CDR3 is TGCAGCGTTGAAGAGTGGGAGGGCCTCTCTGGAAACACCATATATTTT. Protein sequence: CSVEEWEGLSGNTIYF.

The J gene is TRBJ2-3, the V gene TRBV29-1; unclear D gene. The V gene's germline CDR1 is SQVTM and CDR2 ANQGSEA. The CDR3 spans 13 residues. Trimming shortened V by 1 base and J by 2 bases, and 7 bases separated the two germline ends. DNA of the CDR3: TGCAGCGTTGAAGGCGGACCCACAGATACGCAGTATTTT. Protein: CSVEGGPTDTQYF.

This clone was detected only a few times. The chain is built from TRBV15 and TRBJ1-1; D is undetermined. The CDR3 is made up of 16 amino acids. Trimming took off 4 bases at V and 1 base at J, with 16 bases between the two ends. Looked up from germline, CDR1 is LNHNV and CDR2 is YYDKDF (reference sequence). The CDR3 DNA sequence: TGTGCCACCAGCACGCTCCGCGCCGGGGAGAACACTGAAGCTTTCTTT. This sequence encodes CATSTLRAGENTEAFF.

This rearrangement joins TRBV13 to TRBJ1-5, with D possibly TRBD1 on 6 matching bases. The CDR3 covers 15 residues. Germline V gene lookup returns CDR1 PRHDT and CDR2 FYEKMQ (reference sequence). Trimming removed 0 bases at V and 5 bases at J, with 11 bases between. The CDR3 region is CASSLGSGGDQPQHF. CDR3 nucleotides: TGTGCCAGCAGCTTAGGTTCCGGGGGCGATCAGCCCCAGCATTTT.

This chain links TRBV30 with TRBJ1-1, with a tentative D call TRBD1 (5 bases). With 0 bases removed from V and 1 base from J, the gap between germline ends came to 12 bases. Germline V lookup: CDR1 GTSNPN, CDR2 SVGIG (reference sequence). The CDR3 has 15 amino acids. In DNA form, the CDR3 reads TGTGCCTGGAGTGTATGGGGACCCGCGAACACTGAAGCTTTCTTT. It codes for CAWSVWGPANTEAFF.

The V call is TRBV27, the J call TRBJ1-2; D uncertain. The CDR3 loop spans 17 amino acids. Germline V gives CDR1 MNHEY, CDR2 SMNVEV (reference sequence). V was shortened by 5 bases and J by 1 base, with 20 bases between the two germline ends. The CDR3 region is CASSPLTAGFGNYGYTF. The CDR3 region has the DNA TGTGCCAGCAGTCCACTCACGGCGGGGTTTGGTAACTATGGCTACACCTTC.

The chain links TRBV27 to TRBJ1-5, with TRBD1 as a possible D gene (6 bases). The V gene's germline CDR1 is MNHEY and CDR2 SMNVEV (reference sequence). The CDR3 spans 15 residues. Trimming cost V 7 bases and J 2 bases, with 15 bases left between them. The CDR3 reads CASTPDRYGNQPQHF. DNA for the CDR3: TGTGCCAGCACCCCCGACAGGTATGGCAATCAGCCCCAGCATTTT.

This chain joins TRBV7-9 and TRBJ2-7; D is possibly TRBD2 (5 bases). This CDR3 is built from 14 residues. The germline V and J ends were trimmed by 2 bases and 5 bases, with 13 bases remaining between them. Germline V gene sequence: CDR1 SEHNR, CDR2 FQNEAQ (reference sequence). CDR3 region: CASSLWLTADEQYF. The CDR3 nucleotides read TGTGCCAGCAGCTTATGGCTAACAGCGGACGAGCAGTACTTC.

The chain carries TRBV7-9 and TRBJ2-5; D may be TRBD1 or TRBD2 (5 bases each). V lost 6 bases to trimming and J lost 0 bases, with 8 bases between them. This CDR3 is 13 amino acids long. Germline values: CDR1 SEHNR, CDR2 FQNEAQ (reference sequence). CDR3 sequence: CASSLGDQETQYF. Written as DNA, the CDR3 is TGTGCCAGCAGTCTGGGGGACCAAGAGACCCAGTACTTC.

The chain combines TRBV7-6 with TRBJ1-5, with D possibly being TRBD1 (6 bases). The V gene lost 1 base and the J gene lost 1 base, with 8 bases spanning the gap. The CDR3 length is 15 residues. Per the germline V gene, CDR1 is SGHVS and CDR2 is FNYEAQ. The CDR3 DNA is TGTGCCAGCAGCTTAGTACAGGGAAGCAATCAGCCCCAGCATTTT. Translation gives CASSLVQGSNQPQHF. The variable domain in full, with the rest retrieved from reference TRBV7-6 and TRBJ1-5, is GAGVSQSPRYKVTKRGQDVALRCDPISGHVSLYWYRQALGQGPEFLTYFNYEAQQDKSGLPNDRFSAERPEGSISTLTIQRTEQRDSAMYRCASSLVQGSNQPQHFGDGTRLSIL.

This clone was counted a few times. Here the CDR3 reads CSVSGQTYGYTF. The CDR3 DNA reads as TGCAGCGTGTCGGGACAGACGTATGGCTACACCTTC. The J gene is TRBJ1-2, the V gene TRBV29-1; 7 bases are shared with TRBD1. This CDR3 has 12 residues. Germline V gives CDR1 SQVTM, CDR2 ANQGSEA. Trimming took 6 bases from V and 5 from J; bases not matched to a gene: 6.

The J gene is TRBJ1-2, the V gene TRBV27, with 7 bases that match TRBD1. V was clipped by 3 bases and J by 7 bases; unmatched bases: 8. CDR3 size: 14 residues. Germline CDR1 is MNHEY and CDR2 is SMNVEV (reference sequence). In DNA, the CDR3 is TGTGCCAGCAGTTTCGGTCAAGGGGGCTTTGGCTACACCTTC. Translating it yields CASSFGQGGFGYTF.

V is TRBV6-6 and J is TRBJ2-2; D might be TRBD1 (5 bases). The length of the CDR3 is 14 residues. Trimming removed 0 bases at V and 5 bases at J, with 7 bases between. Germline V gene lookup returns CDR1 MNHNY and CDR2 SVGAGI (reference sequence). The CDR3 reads CASSYSQGTGELFF. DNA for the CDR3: TGTGCCAGCAGTTACTCTCAGGGAACCGGGGAGCTGTTTTTT.